A selection of T cell receptor beta chains follows, all from one sample in a study of shared clonotypes between healthy human individuals. Measured with immunoSEQ multiplex PCR; TCRdb has only the in-frame clones, and not every one. The sample yields about 2,200,000 clones, about 92% seen once. Sequences were obtained from naive CD8+ T cells from PBMCs. The origin of the receptors is a man aged 18 to 29 in good health. Some clones in this sample may be carry-over from other donors' samples. Both conserved end residues are part of each CDR3. The D gene is left open where the match is weak. Where a row states a size, it is once, few, many or the class of an expanded clone; other rows omit it.

>14|.|TRBJ2-4|TRBD1|TRBV29-1
CSVLSNRGHNIQYF
TGCAGCGTTTTATCGAACAGGGGGCATAACATTCAGTACTTC
>18|once|TRBJ2-2|.|TRBV21-1
CASSKDSASKTRGGELFF
TGTGCCAGCAGCAAAGATAGTGCCAGTAAGACCAGGGGCGGGGAGCTGTTTTTT
>16|.|TRBJ2-2|TRBD2|TRBV5-4
CASSLRRERDTGELFF
TGTGCCAGCAGCTTGAGGCGGGAGAGGGACACCGGGGAGCTGTTTTTT
>12|.|TRBJ2-7|.|TRBV30
CAWRQRTYEQYF
TGTGCCTGGAGACAGAGAACCTACGAGCAGTACTTC
>14|.|TRBJ2-1|TRBD2|TRBV29-1
CSARIGLAGAHQFF
TGCAGCGCCCGGATAGGACTAGCGGGAGCCCATCAGTTCTTC
>13|.|TRBJ2-7|.|TRBV4-3
CASSDGFTYEQYF
TGCGCCAGCTCCGACGGATTCACCTACGAGCAGTACTTC
>14|.|TRBJ1-1|TRBD1|TRBV30
CAWWDRVVNTEAFF
TGTGCCTGGTGGGACAGGGTCGTGAACACTGAAGCTTTCTTT
>11|.|TRBJ2-7|.|TRBV11-2
CASTFKGEQYF
TGTGCCAGCACCTTTAAGGGGGAGCAGTACTTC
>14|.|TRBJ2-1|TRBD1|TRBV7-3
CASSQTGTGAEQFF
TGTGCCAGCAGCCAGACCGGGACAGGGGCCGAGCAGTTCTTC
>15|.|TRBJ2-3|.|TRBV7-3
CASSLTGGGTDTQYF
TGTGCCAGCAGCTTAACCGGGGGCGGCACAGATACGCAGTATTTT
>15|.|TRBJ2-3|TRBD2|TRBV4-1
CASSQISGRTDTQYF
TGCGCCAGCAGCCAAATTAGCGGGCGCACAGATACGCAGTATTTT
>15|.|TRBJ2-1|TRBD2|TRBV12-5
CASGSLAGGHNEQFF
TGTGCTAGTGGTTCCCTAGCGGGGGGGCACAATGAGCAGTTCTTC
>15|.|TRBJ2-7|.|TRBV2
CASTERRELAYEQYF
TGTGCCAGCACTGAGAGACGGGAGCTGGCCTACGAGCAGTACTTC
>14|.|TRBJ2-7|.|TRBV4-3
CASSQDYSPYEQYF
TGCGCCAGCAGCCAAGATTACAGCCCCTACGAGCAGTACTTC
>13|.|TRBJ2-7|.|TRBV18
CASSPPVGNEQYF
TGTGCCAGCTCACCACCGGTTGGAAACGAGCAGTACTTC
>9|.|TRBJ2-5|.|TRBV5-4
CARPSLQYF
TGTGCCAGACCCTCTCTTCAGTACTTC
>13|.|TRBJ2-7|TRBD1|TRBV9
CASSADRGYEQYF
TGTGCCAGCAGCGCGGACAGGGGATACGAGCAGTACTTC
>13|few|TRBJ1-5|.|TRBV7-9
CASSPDSNQPQHF
TGTGCCAGCAGCCCGGACAGCAATCAGCCCCAGCATTTT
>14|.|TRBJ2-1|.|TRBV11-2
CASSLGTTYNEQFF
TGTGCCAGCAGCTTAGGGACTACCTACAATGAGCAGTTCTTC
>14|.|TRBJ1-5|.|TRBV28
CASSSWGLGQPQHF
TGTGCCAGCAGTTCATGGGGCCTCGGTCAGCCCCAGCATTTT
>17|.|TRBJ1-1|.|TRBV9
CASSVATRADMNTEAFF
TGTGCCAGCAGCGTAGCTACGCGGGCAGACATGAACACTGAAGCTTTCTTT
>17|.|TRBJ2-7|.|TRBV4-1
CASSRTSGTSPGYEQYF
TGCGCCAGCAGCCGTACCAGTGGGACCTCACCGGGCTACGAGCAGTACTTC
>15|.|TRBJ2-7|TRBD2|TRBV5-4
CASSRRTSGAYEQYF
TGTGCCAGCAGCCGAAGGACTAGCGGCGCCTACGAGCAGTACTTC
>17|.|TRBJ2-1|TRBD2|TRBV7-9
CASSGFLAGGGFDEQFF
TGTGCCAGCAGCGGCTTCCTAGCGGGAGGGGGCTTCGATGAGCAGTTCTTC
>13|.|TRBJ2-7|.|TRBV7-6
CASTPLGEGEQYF
TGTGCCAGCACCCCCCTGGGGGAAGGAGAGCAGTACTTC
>14|.|TRBJ1-6|.|TRBV11-2
CASSLAATRHPLHF
TGTGCCAGCAGCTTAGCTGCGACCCGGCACCCCCTCCACTTT
>14|.|TRBJ1-3|.|TRBV5-8
CASSLGGFGNTIYF
TGTGCCAGCAGCCTGGGGGGGTTTGGAAACACCATATATTTT